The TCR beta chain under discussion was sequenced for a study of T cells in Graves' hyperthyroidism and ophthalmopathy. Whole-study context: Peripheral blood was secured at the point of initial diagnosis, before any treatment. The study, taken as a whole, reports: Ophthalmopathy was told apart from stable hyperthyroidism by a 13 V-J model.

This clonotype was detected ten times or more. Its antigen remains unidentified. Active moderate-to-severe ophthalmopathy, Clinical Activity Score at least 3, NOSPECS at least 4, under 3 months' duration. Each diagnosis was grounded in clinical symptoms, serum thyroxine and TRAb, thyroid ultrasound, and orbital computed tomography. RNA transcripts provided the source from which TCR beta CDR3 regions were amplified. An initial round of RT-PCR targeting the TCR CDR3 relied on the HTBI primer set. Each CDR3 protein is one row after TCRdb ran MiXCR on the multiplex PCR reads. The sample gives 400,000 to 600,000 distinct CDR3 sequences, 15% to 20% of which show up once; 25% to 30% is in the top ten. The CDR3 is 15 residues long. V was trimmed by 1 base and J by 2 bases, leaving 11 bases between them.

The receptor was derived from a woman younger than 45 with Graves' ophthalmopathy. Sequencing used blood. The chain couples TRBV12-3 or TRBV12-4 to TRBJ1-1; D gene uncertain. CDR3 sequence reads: CASSLGAGGNTEAFF. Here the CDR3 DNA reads TGTGCCAGCAGTTTAGGGGCAGGAGGAAACACTGAAGCTTTCTTT.